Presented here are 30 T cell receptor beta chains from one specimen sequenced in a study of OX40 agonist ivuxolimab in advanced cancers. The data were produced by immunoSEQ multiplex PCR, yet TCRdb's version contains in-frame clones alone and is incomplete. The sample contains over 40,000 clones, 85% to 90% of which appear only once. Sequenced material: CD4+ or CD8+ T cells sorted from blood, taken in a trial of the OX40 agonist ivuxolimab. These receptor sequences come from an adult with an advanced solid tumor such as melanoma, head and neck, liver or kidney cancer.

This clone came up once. This CDR3 is CASSQPGPNIQYF. The DNA of the CDR3 is TGTGCCAGCAGCCAGCCAGGTCCTAACATTCAGTACTTC. This chain links TRBV5-5 with TRBJ2-4; D gene uncertain. The germline V gene encodes CDR1 SGHKS and CDR2 YYEKEE (reference sequence). There are 13 residues in the CDR3. The ends were cut back, 4 bases at V and 7 bases at J, with 12 bases in the middle.

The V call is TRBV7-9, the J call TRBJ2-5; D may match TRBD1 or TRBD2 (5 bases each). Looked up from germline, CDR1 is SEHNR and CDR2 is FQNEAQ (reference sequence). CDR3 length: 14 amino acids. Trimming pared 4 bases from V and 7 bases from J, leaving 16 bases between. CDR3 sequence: CASSSTGTLGTQYF. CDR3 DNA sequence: TGTGCCAGCAGCTCTACCGGGACCTTAGGGACCCAGTACTTC.

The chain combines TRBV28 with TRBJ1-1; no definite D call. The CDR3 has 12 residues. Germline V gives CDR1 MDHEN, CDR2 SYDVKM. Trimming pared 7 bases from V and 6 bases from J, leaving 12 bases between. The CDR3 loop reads CASTLRRAEAFF. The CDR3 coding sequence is TGTGCCAGCACTCTCCGAAGGGCTGAAGCTTTCTTT.

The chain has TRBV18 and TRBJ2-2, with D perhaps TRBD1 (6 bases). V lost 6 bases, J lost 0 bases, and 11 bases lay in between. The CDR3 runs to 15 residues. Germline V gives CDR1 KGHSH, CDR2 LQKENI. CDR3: CASSPDRTNTGELFF. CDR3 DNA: TGTGCCAGCTCTCCCGACAGGACGAACACCGGGGAGCTGTTTTTT.

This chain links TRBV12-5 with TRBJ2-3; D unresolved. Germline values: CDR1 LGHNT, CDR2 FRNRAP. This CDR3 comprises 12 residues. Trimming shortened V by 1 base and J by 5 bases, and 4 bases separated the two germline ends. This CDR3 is CASGLGGDTQYF. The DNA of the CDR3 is TGTGCTAGTGGTTTGGGGGGAGATACGCAGTATTTT. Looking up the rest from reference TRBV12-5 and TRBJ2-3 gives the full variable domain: DARVTQTPRHKVTEMGQEVTMRCQPILGHNTVFWYRQTMMQGLELLAYFRNRAPLDDSGMPKDRFSAEMPDATLATLKIQPSEPRDSAVYFCASGLGGDTQYFGPGTRLTVL.

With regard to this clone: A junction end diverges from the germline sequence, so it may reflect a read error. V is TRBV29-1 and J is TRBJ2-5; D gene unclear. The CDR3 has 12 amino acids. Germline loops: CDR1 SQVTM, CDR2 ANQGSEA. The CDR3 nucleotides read TGCAGCGTTGAAGAACAGCAAGGGACCCAGTACTTC. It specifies CSVEEQQGTQYF.

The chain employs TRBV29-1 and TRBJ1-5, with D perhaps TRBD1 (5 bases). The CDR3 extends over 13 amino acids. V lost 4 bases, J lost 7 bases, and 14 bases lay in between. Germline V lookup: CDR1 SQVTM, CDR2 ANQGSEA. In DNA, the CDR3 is TGCAGCGTTGGGCAAAGGAGGGGCCAGCCCCAGCATTTT. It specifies CSVGQRRGQPQHF.

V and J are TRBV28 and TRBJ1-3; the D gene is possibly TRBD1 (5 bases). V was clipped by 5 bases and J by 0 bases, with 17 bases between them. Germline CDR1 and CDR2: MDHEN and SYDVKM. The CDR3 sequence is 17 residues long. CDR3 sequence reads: CASSPTVFSISGNTIYF. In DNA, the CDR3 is TGTGCCAGCAGTCCGACAGTTTTTTCAATCTCTGGAAACACCATATATTTT.

CDR3 DNA: TGTGCCAGCAGCCGGGACACTGGAAATTCACCCCTCCACTTT. Translation: CASSRDTGNSPLHF. The V call is TRBV7-9, the J call TRBJ1-6; D perhaps matches TRBD1 (6 bases). CDR1 SEHNR and CDR2 FQNEAQ come from the germline V gene (reference sequence). The ends were cut back, 5 bases at V and 7 bases at J, with 12 bases in the middle. The CDR3 has 14 amino acids. Using reference TRBV7-9 and TRBJ1-6 for the parts outside the CDR3, the full variable domain is DTGVSQNPRHKITKRGQNVTFRCDPISEHNRLYWYRQTLGQGPEFLTYFQNEAQLEKSRLLSDRFSAERPKGSFSTLEIQRTEQGDSAMYLCASSRDTGNSPLHFGNGTRLTVT.

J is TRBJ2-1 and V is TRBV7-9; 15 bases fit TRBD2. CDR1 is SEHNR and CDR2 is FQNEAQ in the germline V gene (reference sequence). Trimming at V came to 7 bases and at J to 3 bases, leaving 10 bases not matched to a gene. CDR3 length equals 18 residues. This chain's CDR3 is CASIPGLAGGLFYNEQFF. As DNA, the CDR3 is TGTGCCAGCATCCCCGGACTAGCGGGGGGGCTTTTCTACAATGAGCAGTTCTTC.

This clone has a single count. This CDR3 reads CASSSIGGLNTEAFF. Written as DNA, the CDR3 is TGTGCCAGCAGCTCTATAGGGGGGCTGAACACTGAAGCTTTCTTT. The J gene is TRBJ1-1, the V gene TRBV11-2, with D possibly matching TRBD1 (6 bases). This CDR3 contains 15 residues. The V gene lost 4 bases and the J gene lost 0 bases, with 12 bases spanning the gap. Germline V gene data show CDR1 as SGHAT and CDR2 as FQNNGV.

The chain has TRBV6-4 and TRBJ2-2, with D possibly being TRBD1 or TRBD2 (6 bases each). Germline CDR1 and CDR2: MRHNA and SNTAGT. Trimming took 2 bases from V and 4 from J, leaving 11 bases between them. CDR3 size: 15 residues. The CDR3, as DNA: TGTGCCAGCAGTGACGAGGGGGGCCCCACCGGGGAGCTGTTTTTT. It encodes CASSDEGGPTGELFF.

The CDR3 sequence is CASSLMGQTSGNTIYF. CDR3 nucleotides: TGTGCCAGCAGCCTTATGGGGCAGACCTCTGGAAACACCATATATTTT. The rearrangement joins TRBV7-9 to TRBJ1-3; possibly TRBD1 for D (5 bases). The germline V gene encodes CDR1 SEHNR and CDR2 FQNEAQ (reference sequence). The CDR3 contains 16 residues. V was clipped by 5 bases and J by 0 bases, with 14 bases between them.

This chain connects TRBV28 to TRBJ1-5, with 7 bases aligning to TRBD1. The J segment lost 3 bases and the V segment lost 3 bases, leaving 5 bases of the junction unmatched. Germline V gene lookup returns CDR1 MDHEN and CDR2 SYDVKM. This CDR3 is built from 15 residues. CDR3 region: CASSFSGQPNQPQHF. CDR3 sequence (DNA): TGTGCCAGCAGTTTCTCGGGACAGCCCAATCAGCCCCAGCATTTT.

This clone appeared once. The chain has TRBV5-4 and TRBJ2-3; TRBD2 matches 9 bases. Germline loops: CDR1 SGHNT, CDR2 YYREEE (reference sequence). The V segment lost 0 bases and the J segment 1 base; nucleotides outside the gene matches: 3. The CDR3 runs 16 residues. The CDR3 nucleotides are TGTGCCAGCAGCTTGGGCCTAGCGGGACGCACAGATACGCAGTATTTT. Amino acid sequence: CASSLGLAGRTDTQYF.

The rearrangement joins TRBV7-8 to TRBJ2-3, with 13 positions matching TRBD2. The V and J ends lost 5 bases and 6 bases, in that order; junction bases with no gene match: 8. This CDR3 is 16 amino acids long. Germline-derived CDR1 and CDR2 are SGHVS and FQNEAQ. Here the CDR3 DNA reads TGTGCCAGCAGCCGCCAAAGGACTAGCGGGGGTGATACGCAGTATTTT. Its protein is CASSRQRTSGGDTQYF.

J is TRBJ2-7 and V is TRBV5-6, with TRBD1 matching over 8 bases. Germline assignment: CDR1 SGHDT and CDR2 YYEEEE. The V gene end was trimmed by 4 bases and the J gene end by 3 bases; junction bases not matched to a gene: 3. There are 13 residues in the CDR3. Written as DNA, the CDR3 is TGTGCCAGCAGCCCGACAGGGGTCTACGAGCAGTACTTC. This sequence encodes CASSPTGVYEQYF.

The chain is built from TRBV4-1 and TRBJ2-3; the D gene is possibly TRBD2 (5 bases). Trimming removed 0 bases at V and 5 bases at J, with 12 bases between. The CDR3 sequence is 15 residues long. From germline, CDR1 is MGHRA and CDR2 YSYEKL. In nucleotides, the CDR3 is TGCGCCAGCAGCCAAGATATGAGGGCCGGAGATACGCAGTATTTT. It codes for CASSQDMRAGDTQYF.

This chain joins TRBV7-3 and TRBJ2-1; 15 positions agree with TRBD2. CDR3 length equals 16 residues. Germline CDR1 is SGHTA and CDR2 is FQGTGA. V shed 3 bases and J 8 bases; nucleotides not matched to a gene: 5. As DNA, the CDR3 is TGTGCCAGCAGCTTGGGGACTAGCGGGAGGAAGGATGAGCAGTTCTTC. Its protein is CASSLGTSGRKDEQFF.

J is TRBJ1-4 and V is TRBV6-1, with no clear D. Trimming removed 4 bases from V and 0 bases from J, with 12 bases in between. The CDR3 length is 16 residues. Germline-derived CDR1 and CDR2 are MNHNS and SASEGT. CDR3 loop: CASSAPIGATNEKLFF. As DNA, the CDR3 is TGTGCCAGCAGTGCTCCGATAGGCGCAACTAATGAAAAACTGTTTTTT.

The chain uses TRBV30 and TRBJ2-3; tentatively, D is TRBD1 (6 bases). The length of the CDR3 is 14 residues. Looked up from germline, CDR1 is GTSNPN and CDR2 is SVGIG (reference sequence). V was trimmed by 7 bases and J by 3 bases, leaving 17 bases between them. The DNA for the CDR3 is TGTGCCTCCTACCTACAGGGATGGACAGATACGCAGTATTTT. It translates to CASYLQGWTDTQYF.

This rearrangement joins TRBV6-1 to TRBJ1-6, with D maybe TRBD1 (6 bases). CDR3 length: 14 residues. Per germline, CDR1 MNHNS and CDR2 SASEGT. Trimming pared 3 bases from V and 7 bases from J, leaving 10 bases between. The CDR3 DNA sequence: TGTGCCAGCAGTGATACAGGGAGAAATTCACCCCTCCACTTT. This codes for CASSDTGRNSPLHF.

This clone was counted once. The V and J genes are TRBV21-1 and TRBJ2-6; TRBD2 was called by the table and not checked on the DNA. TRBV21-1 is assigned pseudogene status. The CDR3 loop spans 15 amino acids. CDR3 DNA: TGTGCCAGCAGCATTGTAGATACCGGGGCCAACGTCCTGACTTTC. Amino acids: CASSIVDTGANVLTF.

CDR3 coding DNA: TGTGCCAGCAGTTATGCGGGACAGCTAGCCAAAAACATTCAGTACTTC. This encodes CASSYAGQLAKNIQYF. J is TRBJ2-4 and V is TRBV7-9, with a possible D match to TRBD1 (7 bases). This CDR3 has 16 amino acids. V was clipped by 6 bases and J by 0 bases, with 15 bases between them. Looked up from germline, CDR1 is SEHNR and CDR2 is FQNEAQ (reference sequence). Supplemented by reference TRBV7-9 and TRBJ2-4, the full variable domain reads DTGVSQNPRHKITKRGQNVTFRCDPISEHNRLYWYRQTLGQGPEFLTYFQNEAQLEKSRLLSDRFSAERPKGSFSTLEIQRTEQGDSAMYLCASSYAGQLAKNIQYFGAGTRLSVL.

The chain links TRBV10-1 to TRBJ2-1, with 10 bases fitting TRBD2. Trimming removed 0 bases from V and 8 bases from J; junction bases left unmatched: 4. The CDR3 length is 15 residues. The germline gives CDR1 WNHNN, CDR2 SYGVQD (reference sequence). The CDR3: CASSESPSGSYEQFF. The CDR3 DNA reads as TGCGCCAGCAGTGAGTCTCCTAGCGGGAGTTATGAGCAGTTCTTC.

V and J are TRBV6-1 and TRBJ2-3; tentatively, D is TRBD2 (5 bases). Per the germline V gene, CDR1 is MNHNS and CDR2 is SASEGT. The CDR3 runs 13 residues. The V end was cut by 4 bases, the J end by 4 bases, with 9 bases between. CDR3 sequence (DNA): TGTGCCAGCAGTGGAGCGAGGGCAGATACGCAGTATTTT. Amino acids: CASSGARADTQYF.

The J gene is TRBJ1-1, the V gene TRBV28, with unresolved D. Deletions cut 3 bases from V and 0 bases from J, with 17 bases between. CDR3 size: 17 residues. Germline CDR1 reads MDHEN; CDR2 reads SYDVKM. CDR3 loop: CASSLPKRGRVNTEAFF. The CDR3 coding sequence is TGTGCCAGCAGTTTGCCTAAAAGAGGGCGGGTGAACACTGAAGCTTTCTTT. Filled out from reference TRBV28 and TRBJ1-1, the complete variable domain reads DVKVTQSSRYLVKRTGEKVFLECVQDMDHENMFWYRQDPGLGLRLIYFSYDVKMKEKGDIPEGYSVSREKKERFSLILESASTNQTSMYLCASSLPKRGRVNTEAFFGQGTRLTVV.

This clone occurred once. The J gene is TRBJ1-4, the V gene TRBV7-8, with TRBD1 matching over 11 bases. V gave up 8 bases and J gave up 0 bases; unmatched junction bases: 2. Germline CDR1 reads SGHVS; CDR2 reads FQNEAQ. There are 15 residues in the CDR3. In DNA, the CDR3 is TGTGCCAGCCGGGACAGGGGGTCAACTAATGAAAAACTGTTTTTT. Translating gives CASRDRGSTNEKLFF.

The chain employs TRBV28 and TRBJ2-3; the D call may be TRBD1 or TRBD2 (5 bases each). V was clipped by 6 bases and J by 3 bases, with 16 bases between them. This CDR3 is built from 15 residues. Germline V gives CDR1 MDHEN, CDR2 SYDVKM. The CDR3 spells CASSGTGRQTDTQYF. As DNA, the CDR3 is TGTGCCAGCAGCGGGACGGGACGACAAACAGATACGCAGTATTTT.

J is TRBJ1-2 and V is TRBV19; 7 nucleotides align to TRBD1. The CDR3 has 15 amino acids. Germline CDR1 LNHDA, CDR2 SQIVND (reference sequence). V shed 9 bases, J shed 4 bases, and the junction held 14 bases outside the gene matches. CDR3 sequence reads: CASGPTKDRIYGYTF. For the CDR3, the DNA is TGTGCCAGCGGACCGACCAAGGACAGGATCTATGGCTACACCTTC.